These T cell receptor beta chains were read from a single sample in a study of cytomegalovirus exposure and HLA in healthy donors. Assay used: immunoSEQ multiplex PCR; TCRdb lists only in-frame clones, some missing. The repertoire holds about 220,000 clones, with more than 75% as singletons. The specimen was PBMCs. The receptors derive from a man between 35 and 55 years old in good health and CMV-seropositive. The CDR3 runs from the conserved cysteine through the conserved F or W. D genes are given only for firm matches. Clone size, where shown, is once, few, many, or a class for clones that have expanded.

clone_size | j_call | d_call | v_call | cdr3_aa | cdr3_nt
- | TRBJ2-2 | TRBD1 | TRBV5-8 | CASSGFGTATNTGELFF | TGTGCCAGCAGCGGGTTCGGGACAGCTACGAACACCGGGGAGCTGTTTTTT
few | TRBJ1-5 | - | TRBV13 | CASSFQGGEPQHF | TGTGCCAGCAGCTTCCAGGGAGGCGAGCCCCAGCATTTT
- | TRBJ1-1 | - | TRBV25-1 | CATRSDSESKNTEAFF | TGTGCCACCCGCTCTGACAGCGAGTCGAAGAACACTGAAGCTTTCTTT
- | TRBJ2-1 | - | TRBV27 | CASSLARGTPYNEQFF | TGTGCCAGCAGTTTAGCCCGCGGGACCCCTTACAATGAGCAGTTCTTC
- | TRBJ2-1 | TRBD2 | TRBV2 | CASKEQRTSGYNEQFF | TGTGCCAGCAAAGAGCAGCGGACTAGCGGGTACAATGAGCAGTTCTTC
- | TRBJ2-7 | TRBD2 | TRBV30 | CAWSPLAGAHYEQYF | TGTGCCTGGAGCCCACTAGCGGGAGCTCACTACGAGCAGTACTTC
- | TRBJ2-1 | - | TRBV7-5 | CARSQGISGNNEQFF | TGTGCCAGAAGCCAAGGGATTAGCGGTAACAATGAGCAGTTCTTC
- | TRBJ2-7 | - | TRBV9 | CASSVGLDSYEQYF | TGTGCCAGCAGCGTAGGGCTCGACTCCTACGAGCAGTACTTC
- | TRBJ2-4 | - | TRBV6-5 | CASSYKQGLNIQYF | TGTGCCAGCAGTTACAAACAGGGCCTAAACATTCAGTACTTC
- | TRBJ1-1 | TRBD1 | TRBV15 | CATSRVQGGNTEAFF | TGTGCCACCAGCAGAGTCCAGGGGGGAAACACTGAAGCTTTCTTT
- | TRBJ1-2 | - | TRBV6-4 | CASSAGGQGRGYTF | TGTGCCAGCAGTGCAGGAGGGCAGGGAAGGGGCTACACCTTC
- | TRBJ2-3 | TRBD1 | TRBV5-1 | CASSGTGGSSTDTQYF | TGCGCCAGCAGCGGAACAGGGGGCTCTAGCACAGATACGCAGTATTTT
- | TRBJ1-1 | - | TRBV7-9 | CASSLQGLMNTEAFF | TGTGCCAGCAGCCTACAGGGCCTGATGAACACTGAAGCTTTCTTT
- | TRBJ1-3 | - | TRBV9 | CASSDRVSGNTIYF | TGTGCCAGCAGCGACAGGGTTTCTGGAAACACCATATATTTT
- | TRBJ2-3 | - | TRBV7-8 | CASSLGAGSWSDTQYF | TGTGCCAGCAGCTTAGGTGCCGGGAGCTGGTCAGATACGCAGTATTTT
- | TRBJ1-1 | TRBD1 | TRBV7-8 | CASSSLGGWMNTEAFF | TGTGCCAGCAGCTCGCTAGGGGGCTGGATGAACACTGAAGCTTTCTTT
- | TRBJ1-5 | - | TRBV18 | CASSPRQAHSNQPQHF | TGTGCCAGCTCACCAAGACAGGCTCATAGCAATCAGCCCCAGCATTTT
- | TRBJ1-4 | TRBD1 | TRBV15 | CATSRGQGNEKLFF | TGTGCCACCAGCAGGGGACAGGGAAATGAAAAACTGTTTTTT
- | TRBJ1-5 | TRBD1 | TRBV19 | CAKQGYHQPQHF | TGTGCCAAACAGGGGTACCATCAGCCCCAGCATTTT
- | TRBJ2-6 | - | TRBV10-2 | CASLESGANVLTF | TGCGCCAGCTTAGAGTCTGGGGCCAACGTCCTGACTTTC
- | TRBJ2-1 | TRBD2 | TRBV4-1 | CASSRILAGKYNEQFF | TGCGCCAGCAGCCGAATACTAGCGGGAAAGTACAATGAGCAGTTCTTC
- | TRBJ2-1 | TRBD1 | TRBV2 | CASSTGTGNYNEQFF | TGTGCCAGCAGCACCGGGACAGGCAATTACAATGAGCAGTTCTTC
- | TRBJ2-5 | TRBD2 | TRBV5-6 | CASSFWTSQETQYF | TGTGCCAGCAGCTTCTGGACTAGCCAAGAGACCCAGTACTTC
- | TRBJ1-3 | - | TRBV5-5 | CASSLDSRPGNTIYF | TGTGCCAGCAGCTTAGATAGCCGCCCGGGAAACACCATATATTTT
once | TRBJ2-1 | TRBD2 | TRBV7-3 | CASSPLAGGYNEQFF | TGTGCCAGCAGCCCCTTAGCGGGAGGTTACAATGAGCAGTTCTTC
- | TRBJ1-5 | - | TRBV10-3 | CAIGTGNQPQHF | TGTGCCATCGGTACAGGAAATCAGCCCCAGCATTTT
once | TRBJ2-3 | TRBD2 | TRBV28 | CASSSAGDISDTQYF | TGTGCCAGCAGTTCAGCGGGAGATATATCAGATACGCAGTATTTT
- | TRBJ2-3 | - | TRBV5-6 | CASSFPGPDTQYF | TGTGCCAGCAGCTTTCCAGGGCCAGATACGCAGTATTTT
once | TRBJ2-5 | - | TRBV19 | CASSWGSGGVQETQYF | TGTGCCAGTTCCTGGGGTAGCGGAGGGGTTCAAGAGACCCAGTACTTC
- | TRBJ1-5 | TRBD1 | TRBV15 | CATTRTGGNQPQHF | TGTGCCACCACCAGGACAGGGGGAAATCAGCCCCAGCATTTT
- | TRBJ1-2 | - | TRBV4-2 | CASSPTGGSYGYTF | TGTGCCAGCAGCCCAACCGGGGGGTCCTATGGCTACACCTTC
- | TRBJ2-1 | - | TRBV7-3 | CASSLEALNNEQFF | TGTGCCAGCAGCTTAGAGGCCCTCAACAATGAGCAGTTCTTC
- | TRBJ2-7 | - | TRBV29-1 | CSVEGSRGTHRYYEQYF | TGCAGCGTTGAGGGAAGCCGGGGGACTCATCGGTACTACGAGCAGTACTTC
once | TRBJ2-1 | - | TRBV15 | CATSPRTTLNEQFF | TGTGCCACCAGCCCCCGGACTACCCTCAATGAGCAGTTCTTC
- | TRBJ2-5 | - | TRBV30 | CAWSVTDRPETQYF | TGTGCCTGGAGTGTAACCGACAGGCCAGAGACCCAGTACTTC
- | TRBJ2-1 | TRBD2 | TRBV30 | CAWSRLLAGSTEQFF | TGTGCCTGGAGTAGATTGCTAGCGGGAAGCACTGAGCAGTTCTTC
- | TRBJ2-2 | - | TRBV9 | CASSVGGSGELFF | TGTGCCAGCAGCGTAGGCGGGTCAGGGGAGCTGTTTTTT
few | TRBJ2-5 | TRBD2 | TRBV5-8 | CASSYRLAGAGETQYF | TGTGCCAGCAGCTACCGACTAGCGGGAGCCGGGGAGACCCAGTACTTC
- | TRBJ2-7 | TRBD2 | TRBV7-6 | CASAPGLAFIEQYF | TGTGCCAGCGCCCCGGGACTAGCGTTTATAGAGCAGTACTTC
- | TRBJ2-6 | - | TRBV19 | CASTGAPGTSGANVLTF | TGTGCCAGTACTGGGGCCCCAGGCACCTCTGGGGCCAACGTCCTGACTTTC
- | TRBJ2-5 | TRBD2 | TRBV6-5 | CASSSRGTSGQETQYF | TGTGCCAGCAGTTCGAGGGGGACTAGCGGCCAAGAGACCCAGTACTTC
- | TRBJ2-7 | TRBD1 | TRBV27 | CASSLYGTVYEQYF | TGTGCCAGCAGTTTATATGGGACAGTTTACGAGCAGTACTTC
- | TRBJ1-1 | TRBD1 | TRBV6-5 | CASSYQGANTEAFF | TGTGCCAGCAGTTACCAGGGGGCGAACACTGAAGCTTTCTTT
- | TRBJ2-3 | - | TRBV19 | CASSISSVSTDTQYF | TGTGCCAGTAGTATTTCGAGCGTAAGCACAGATACGCAGTATTTT
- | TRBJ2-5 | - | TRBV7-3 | CASSSHPGGRGETQYF | TGTGCCAGCAGCTCCCACCCAGGAGGGAGAGGAGAGACCCAGTACTTC
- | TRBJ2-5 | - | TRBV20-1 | CFVEETQYF | TGTTTCGTAGAAGAGACCCAGTACTTC
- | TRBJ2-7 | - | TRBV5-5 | CASRVSPTYEQYF | TGTGCCAGCAGGGTTAGTCCTACCTACGAGCAGTACTTC
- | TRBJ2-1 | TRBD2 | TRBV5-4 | CASSYRDGTSEYNEQFF | TGTGCCAGCAGCTATCGAGACGGGACTAGCGAGTACAATGAGCAGTTCTTC
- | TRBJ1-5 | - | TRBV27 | CASSLESNQPQHF | TGTGCCAGCAGTTTAGAGAGCAATCAGCCCCAGCATTTT
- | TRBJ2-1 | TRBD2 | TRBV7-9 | CASSERLAGRYNEQFF | TGTGCCAGCAGCGAAAGACTAGCGGGACGCTACAATGAGCAGTTCTTC
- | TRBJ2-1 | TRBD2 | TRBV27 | CASSWTSEIYNEQFF | TGTGCCAGCAGCTGGACTAGTGAGATTTACAATGAGCAGTTCTTC
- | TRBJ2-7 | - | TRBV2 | CASSEALRGNRPYEQYF | TGTGCCAGCAGTGAAGCGCTTCGGGGTAATCGACCCTACGAGCAGTACTTC
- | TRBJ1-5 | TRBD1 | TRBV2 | CASSELGTTGGNQPQHF | TGTGCTAGCAGTGAGTTAGGGACGACAGGGGGCAATCAGCCCCAGCATTTT
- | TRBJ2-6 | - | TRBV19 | CASSIEGAGANVLTF | TGTGCCAGTAGTATTGAGGGAGCTGGGGCCAACGTCCTGACTTTC
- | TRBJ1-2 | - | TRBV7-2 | CASSPSGGYTF | TGTGCCAGCAGCCCCAGCGGTGGCTACACCTTC
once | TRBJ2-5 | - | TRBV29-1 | CSGQQETQYF | TGCAGCGGACAGCAAGAGACCCAGTACTTC
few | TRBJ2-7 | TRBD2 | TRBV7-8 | CASSLVGGGPRSEQYF | TGTGCCAGCAGCTTAGTTGGGGGAGGGCCTAGAAGCGAGCAGTACTTC
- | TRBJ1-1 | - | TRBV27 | CASSHGYGTSTEAFF | TGTGCCAGCAGTCACGGGTACGGGACAAGCACTGAAGCTTTCTTT
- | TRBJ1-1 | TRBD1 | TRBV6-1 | CATRQGADTEAFF | TGTGCCACCCGACAGGGGGCCGACACTGAAGCTTTCTTT